This entry lists 7 T cell receptor beta chains sequenced from one sample in a study of patients and donors after allogeneic stem cell transplantation. A single record per CDR3 protein comes from TCRdb applying MiXCR to the RT-PCR reads. Among more than 9,000 distinct CDR3 sequences listed, approximately 22% were seen once. Sequenced sample: blood, either unsorted or a sorted T cell fraction (not recorded which). These receptor sequences come from a human donor who was either an allogeneic HSCT recipient or a stem cell or donor lymphocyte infusion donor (not recorded which). It is not recorded whose cells these are; they may come from a transplant donor.

In this sample, this clonotype turned up many times. The chain recombines TRBV6-1 with TRBJ1-4, with D maybe TRBD1 (6 bases). This CDR3 contains 14 residues. Trimming removed 3 bases from V and 5 bases from J, with 10 bases in between. The germline CDR1 and CDR2 sequences are MNHNS and SASEGT. The CDR3 reads CASSDTGLNEKLFF. In nucleotides, the CDR3 is TGTGCCAGCAGTGATACAGGGTTAAATGAAAAACTGTTTTTT.

This clonotype was picked up many times. The chain uses TRBV20-1 and TRBJ2-5, with 8 bases matching TRBD1. Germline V gives CDR1 DFQATT, CDR2 SNEGSKA (reference sequence). V trimming: 5 bases; J trimming: 0 bases; junction bases outside the gene matches: 2. This CDR3 is built from 13 residues. Written as DNA, the CDR3 is TGCAGTGCTGAGGGACAGGACCAAGAGACCCAGTACTTC. It is translated as CSAEGQDQETQYF.

This clonotype was counted a few times. The chain recombines TRBV12-3 or TRBV12-4 with TRBJ1-4; no reliable D call. The CDR3 extends over 14 amino acids. V was trimmed by 7 bases and J by 5 bases, leaving 14 bases between them. The CDR3 loop reads CASTFRTNNEKLFF. The DNA for the CDR3 is TGTGCCAGCACTTTTCGTACTAACAATGAAAAACTGTTTTTT.

This clonotype appeared many times. This chain uses TRBV2 with TRBJ2-5; perhaps TRBD2 as D (5 bases). V shed 7 bases and J shed 0 bases, with 9 bases lying between them. Germline lookup yields CDR1 SNHLY and CDR2 FYNNEI. This CDR3 region has 13 residues. The CDR3 bases are TGTGCCAGCAAGAGGGAGTACCAAGAGACCCAGTACTTC. Amino acid sequence: CASKREYQETQYF. The full variable domain, with the rest looked up from reference TRBV2 and TRBJ2-5, is EPEVTQTPSHQVTQMGQEVILRCVPISNHLYFYWYRQILGQKVEFLVSFYNNEISEKSEIFDDQFSVERPDGSNFTLKIRSTKLEDSAMYFCASKREYQETQYFGPGTRLLVL.

CDR3 in DNA: TGCGCCAGCAGCCCGAGGCCCGGGACAGGGACTAGCTCCTACGAGCAGTACTTC. It translates to CASSPRPGTGTSSYEQYF. This sequence joins TRBV5-1 and TRBJ2-7; maybe TRBD1 (9 bases). CDR1 and CDR2 (germline): SGHRS, YFSETQ. The CDR3 contains 18 residues. V lost 4 bases and J lost 0, with 23 bases in between.

This clonotype was observed a few times. V is TRBV14 and J is TRBJ2-5; TRBD2 matches 8 bases. This CDR3 region has 15 residues. Germline values: CDR1 SGHDN, CDR2 FVKESK. The J segment lost 3 bases and the V segment lost 2 bases, leaving 5 bases of the junction unmatched. The chain's CDR3 is CASSQWTSKKETQYF. CDR3 nucleotides: TGTGCCAGCAGCCAATGGACTAGCAAGAAAGAGACCCAGTACTTC.

Only a few counts were recorded for this clonotype. The chain carries TRBV7-9 and TRBJ2-7; tentative D call: TRBD1 (5 bases). Per germline, CDR1 SEHNR and CDR2 FQNEAQ (reference sequence). This CDR3 comprises 14 residues. Deletions cut 4 bases from V and 3 bases from J, with 13 bases between. Here the CDR3 DNA reads TGTGCCAGCAGCTCTCTCAGGGTAGGCTACGAGCAGTACTTC. It encodes CASSSLRVGYEQYF. The full variable domain, its missing parts supplied by reference TRBV7-9 and TRBJ2-7, is DTGVSQNPRHKITKRGQNVTFRCDPISEHNRLYWYRQTLGQGPEFLTYFQNEAQLEKSRLLSDRFSAERPKGSFSTLEIQRTEQGDSAMYLCASSSLRVGYEQYFGPGTRLTVT.